This TCR beta chain comes out of a study of a mutant IDH1 vaccine in newly diagnosed glioma. Study as a whole: Those enrolled had earlier been treated with radiotherapy, temozolomide, or both, mostly both.

The CDR3 runs to 13 residues. The ends were cut back, 1 base at V and 1 base at J, with 5 bases in the middle. Germline assignment: CDR1 GTSNPN and CDR2 SVGIG (reference sequence). In this sample, this clone turned up many times. Its antigen is unknown. TCRdb's copy holds only in-frame clones and misses some; the assay was immunoSEQ multiplex PCR. The data contain 70,000 to 100,000 clones, roughly 87% of them singletons. As for time point: baseline, week 1 (first vaccination visit). Documented treatment: pre-vaccination baseline after standard-of-care therapy. General study results and limits: Altogether, 93.3% of patients exhibited vaccine-induced immune responses. Pseudoprogression apparently tracked independently of changes in top peripheral T cell clonotypes.

This TCR derives from a man aged 40-49 years with glioma. Some clones in this sample may be carry-over from other donors' samples. The J gene is TRBJ2-4, the V gene TRBV30, with a possible D match to TRBD1 (5 bases). This specimen was PBMCs, taken from a glioma patient treated with radiotherapy, temozolomide or both. CDR3 region: CAWSGQAKNIQYF. Here the CDR3 DNA reads TGTGCCTGGAGTGGACAGGCCAAAAACATTCAGTACTTC.